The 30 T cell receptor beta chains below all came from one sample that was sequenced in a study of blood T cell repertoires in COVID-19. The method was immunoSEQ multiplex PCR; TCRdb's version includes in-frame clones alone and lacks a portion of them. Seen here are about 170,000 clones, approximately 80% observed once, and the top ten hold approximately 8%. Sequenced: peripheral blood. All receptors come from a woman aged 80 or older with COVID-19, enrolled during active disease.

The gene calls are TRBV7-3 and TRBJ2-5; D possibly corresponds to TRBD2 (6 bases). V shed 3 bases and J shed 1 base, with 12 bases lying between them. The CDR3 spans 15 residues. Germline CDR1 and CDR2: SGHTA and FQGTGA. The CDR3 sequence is CASSFNSGSQETQYF. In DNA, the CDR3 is TGTGCCAGCAGCTTTAACTCCGGGAGCCAAGAGACCCAGTACTTC.

The CDR3 protein is CASSLANYGYTF. The DNA for the CDR3 is TGCGCCAGCAGCTTGGCGAACTATGGCTACACCTTC. The chain carries TRBV5-1 and TRBJ1-2; D is ambiguous. CDR1 SGHRS and CDR2 YFSETQ come from the germline V gene. This CDR3 is built from 12 residues. Trimming cost V 0 bases and J 2 bases, with 2 bases left between them.

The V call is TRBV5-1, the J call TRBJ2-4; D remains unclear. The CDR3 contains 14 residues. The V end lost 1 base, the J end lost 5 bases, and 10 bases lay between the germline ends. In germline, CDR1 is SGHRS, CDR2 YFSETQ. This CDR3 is CASSLTVRENIQYF. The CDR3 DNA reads TGCGCCAGCAGCTTGACCGTGAGAGAAAACATTCAGTACTTC. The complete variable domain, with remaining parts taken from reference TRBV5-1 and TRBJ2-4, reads KAGVTQTPRYLIKTRGQQVTLSCSPISGHRSVSWYQQTPGQGLQFLFEYFSETQRNKGNFPGRFSGRQFSNSRSEMNVSTLELGDSALYLCASSLTVRENIQYFGAGTRLSVL.

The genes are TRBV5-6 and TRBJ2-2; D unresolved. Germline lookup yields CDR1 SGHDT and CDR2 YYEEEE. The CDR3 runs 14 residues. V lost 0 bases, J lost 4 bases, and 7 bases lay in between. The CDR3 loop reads CASSLGTITGELFF. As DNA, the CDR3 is TGTGCCAGCAGCTTGGGCACAATCACCGGGGAGCTGTTTTTT. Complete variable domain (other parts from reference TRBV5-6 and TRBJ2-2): DAGVTQSPTHLIKTRGQQVTLRCSPKSGHDTVSWYQQALGQGPQFIFQYYEEEERQRGNFPDRFSGHQFPNYSSELNVNALLLGDSALYLCASSLGTITGELFFGEGSRLTVL.

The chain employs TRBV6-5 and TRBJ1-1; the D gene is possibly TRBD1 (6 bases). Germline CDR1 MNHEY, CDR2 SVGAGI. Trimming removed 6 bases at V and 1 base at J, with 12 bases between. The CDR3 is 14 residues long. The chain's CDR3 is CASRKDRSNTEAFF. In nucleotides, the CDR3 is TGTGCCAGCAGGAAGGACAGATCGAACACTGAAGCTTTCTTT.

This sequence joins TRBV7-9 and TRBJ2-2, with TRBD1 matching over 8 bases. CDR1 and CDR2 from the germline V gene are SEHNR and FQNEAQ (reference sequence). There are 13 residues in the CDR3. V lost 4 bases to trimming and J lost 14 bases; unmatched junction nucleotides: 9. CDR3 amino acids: CASSYEGQGRLFF. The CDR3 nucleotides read TGTGCCAGCAGCTATGAAGGACAGGGCCGACTGTTTTTT.

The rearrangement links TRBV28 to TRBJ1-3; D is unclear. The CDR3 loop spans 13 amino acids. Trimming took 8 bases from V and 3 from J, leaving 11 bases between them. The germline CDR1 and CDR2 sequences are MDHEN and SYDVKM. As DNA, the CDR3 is TGTGCCAGCTCACTCGAGCTTGGAAACACCATATATTTT. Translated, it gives CASSLELGNTIYF.

CDR3 in DNA: TGTGCCAGTACCCCCCCCGGGGGGGGCTCTGGAAACACCATATATTTT. Protein product: CASTPPGGGSGNTIYF. The chain recombines TRBV19 with TRBJ1-3; perhaps TRBD1 as D (5 bases). The CDR3 is 16 residues long. The V gene lost 7 bases and the J gene lost 0 bases, with 16 bases spanning the gap. Germline assignment: CDR1 LNHDA and CDR2 SQIVND (reference sequence). The full variable domain, with the rest looked up from reference TRBV19 and TRBJ1-3, is DGGITQSPKYLFRKEGQNVTLSCEQNLNHDAMYWYRQDPGQGLRLIYYSQIVNDFQKGDIAEGYSVSREKKESFPLTVTSAQKNPTAFYLCASTPPGGGSGNTIYFGEGSWLTVV.

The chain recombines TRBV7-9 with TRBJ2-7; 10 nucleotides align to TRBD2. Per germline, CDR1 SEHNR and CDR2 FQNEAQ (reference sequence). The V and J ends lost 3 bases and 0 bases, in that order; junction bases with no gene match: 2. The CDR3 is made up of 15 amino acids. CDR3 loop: CASSFTSGDSYEQYF. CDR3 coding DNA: TGTGCCAGCAGCTTTACTAGCGGGGACTCCTACGAGCAGTACTTC.

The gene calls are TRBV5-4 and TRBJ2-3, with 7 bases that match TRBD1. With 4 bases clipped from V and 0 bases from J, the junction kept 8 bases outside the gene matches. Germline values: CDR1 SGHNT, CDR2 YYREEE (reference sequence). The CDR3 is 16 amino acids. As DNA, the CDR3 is TGTGCCAGCAGCGCCGGAAACAGGGGTAGCACAGATACGCAGTATTTT. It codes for CASSAGNRGSTDTQYF.

The CDR3 bases are TGTGCCAGCAGCTCGGGATCCTGGGACTATGGCTACACCTTC. Protein product: CASSSGSWDYGYTF. The chain joins TRBV28 to TRBJ1-2; D call uncertain. The CDR3 runs to 14 residues. With 6 bases removed from V and 3 bases from J, the gap between germline ends came to 14 bases. CDR1 MDHEN and CDR2 SYDVKM come from the germline V gene.

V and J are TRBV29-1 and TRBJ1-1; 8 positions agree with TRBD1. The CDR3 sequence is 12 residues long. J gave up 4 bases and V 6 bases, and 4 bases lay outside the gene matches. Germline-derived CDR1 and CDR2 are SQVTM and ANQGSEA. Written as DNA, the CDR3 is TGCAGCGTCATACAGGGGGGCACTGAAGCTTTCTTT. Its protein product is CSVIQGGTEAFF. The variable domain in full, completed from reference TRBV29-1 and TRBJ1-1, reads SAVISQKPSRDICQRGTSLTIQCQVDSQVTMMFWYRQQPGQSLTLIATANQGSEATYESGFVIDKFPISRPNLTFSTLTVSNMSPEDSSIYLCSVIQGGTEAFFGQGTRLTVV.

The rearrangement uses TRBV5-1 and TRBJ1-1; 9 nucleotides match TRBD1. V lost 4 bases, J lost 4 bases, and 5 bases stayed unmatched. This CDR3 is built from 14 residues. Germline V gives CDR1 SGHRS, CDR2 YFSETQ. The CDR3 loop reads CASSGKDRGTEAFF. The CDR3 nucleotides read TGCGCCAGCAGCGGGAAGGACAGGGGCACTGAAGCTTTCTTT.

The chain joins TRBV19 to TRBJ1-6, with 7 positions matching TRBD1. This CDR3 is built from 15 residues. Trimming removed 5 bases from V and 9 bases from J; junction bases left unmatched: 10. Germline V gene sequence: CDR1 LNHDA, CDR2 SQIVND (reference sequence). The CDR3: CASSASGTAPSPLHF. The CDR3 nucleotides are TGTGCCAGTAGTGCCTCCGGGACAGCTCCTTCACCCCTCCACTTT.

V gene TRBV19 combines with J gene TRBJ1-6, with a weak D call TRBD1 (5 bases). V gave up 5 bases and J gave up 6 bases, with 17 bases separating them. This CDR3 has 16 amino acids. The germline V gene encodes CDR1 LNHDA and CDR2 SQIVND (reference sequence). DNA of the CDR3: TGTGCCAGTAGTCAACGTGCAGGGTTCGGTAATTCACCCCTCCACTTT. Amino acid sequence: CASSQRAGFGNSPLHF.

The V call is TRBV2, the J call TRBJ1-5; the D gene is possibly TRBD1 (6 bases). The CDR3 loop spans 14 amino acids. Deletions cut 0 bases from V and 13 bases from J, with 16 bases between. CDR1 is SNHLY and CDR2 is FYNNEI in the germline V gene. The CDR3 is CASSEATHRQGQHF. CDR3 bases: TGTGCCAGCAGTGAAGCGACGCATCGTCAGGGGCAGCATTTT.

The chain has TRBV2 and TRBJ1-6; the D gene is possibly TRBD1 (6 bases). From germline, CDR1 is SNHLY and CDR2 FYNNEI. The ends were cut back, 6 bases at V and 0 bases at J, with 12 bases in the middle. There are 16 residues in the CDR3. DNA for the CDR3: TGTGCCAGCAGCGTTCCGGACAGCTCCTATAATTCACCCCTCCACTTT. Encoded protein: CASSVPDSSYNSPLHF.

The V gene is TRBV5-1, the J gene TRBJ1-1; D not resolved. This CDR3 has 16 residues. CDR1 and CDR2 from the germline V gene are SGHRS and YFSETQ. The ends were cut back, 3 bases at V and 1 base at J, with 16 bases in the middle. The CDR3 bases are TGCGCCAGCAGCTCGAATTCGGGAGTTTCGAACACTGAAGCTTTCTTT. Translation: CASSSNSGVSNTEAFF. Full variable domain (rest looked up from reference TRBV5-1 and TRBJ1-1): KAGVTQTPRYLIKTRGQQVTLSCSPISGHRSVSWYQQTPGQGLQFLFEYFSETQRNKGNFPGRFSGRQFSNSRSEMNVSTLELGDSALYLCASSSNSGVSNTEAFFGQGTRLTVV.

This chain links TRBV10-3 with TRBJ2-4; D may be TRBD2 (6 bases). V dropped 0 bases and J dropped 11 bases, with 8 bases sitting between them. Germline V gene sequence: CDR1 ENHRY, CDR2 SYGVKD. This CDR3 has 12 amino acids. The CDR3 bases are TGTGCCATCAGTGAGTCGGGCGGGGTTCAGTACTTC. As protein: CAISESGGVQYF.

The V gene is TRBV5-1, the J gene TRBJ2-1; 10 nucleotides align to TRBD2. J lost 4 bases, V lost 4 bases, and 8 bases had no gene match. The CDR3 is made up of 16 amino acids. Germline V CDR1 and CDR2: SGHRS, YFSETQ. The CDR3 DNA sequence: TGCGCCAGCAGCGAAAATCCTAGCGGGGGTTACAATGAGCAGTTCTTC. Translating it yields CASSENPSGGYNEQFF. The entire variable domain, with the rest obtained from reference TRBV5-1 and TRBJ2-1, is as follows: KAGVTQTPRYLIKTRGQQVTLSCSPISGHRSVSWYQQTPGQGLQFLFEYFSETQRNKGNFPGRFSGRQFSNSRSEMNVSTLELGDSALYLCASSENPSGGYNEQFFGPGTRLTVL.

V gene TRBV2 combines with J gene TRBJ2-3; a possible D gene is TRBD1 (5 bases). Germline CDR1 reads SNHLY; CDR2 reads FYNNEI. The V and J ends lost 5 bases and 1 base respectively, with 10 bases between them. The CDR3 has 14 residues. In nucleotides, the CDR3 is TGTGCCAGCAGTCGCAGGGTCCGCACAGATACGCAGTATTTT. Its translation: CASSRRVRTDTQYF.

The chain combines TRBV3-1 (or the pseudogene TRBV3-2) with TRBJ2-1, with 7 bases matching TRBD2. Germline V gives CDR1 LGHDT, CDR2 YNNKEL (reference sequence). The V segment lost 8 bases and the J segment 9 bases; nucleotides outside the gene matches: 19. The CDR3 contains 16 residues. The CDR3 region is CASARTGGHQVGEQFF. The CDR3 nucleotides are TGTGCCAGCGCTAGGACGGGAGGCCACCAAGTAGGTGAGCAGTTCTTC.

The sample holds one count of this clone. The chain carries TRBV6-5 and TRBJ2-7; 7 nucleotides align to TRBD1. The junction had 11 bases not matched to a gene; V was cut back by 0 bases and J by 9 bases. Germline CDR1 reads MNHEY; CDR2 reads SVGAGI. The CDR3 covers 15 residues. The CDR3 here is CASSYSGGAAAGQYF. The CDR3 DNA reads TGTGCCAGCAGTTACTCAGGGGGCGCCGCGGCCGGGCAGTACTTC.

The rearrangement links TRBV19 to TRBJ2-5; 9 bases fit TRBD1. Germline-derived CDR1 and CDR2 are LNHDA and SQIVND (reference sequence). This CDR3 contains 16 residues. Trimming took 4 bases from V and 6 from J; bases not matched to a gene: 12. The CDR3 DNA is TGTGCCAGTAGTAGCATGGGGACAGGGACCTTAAAGACCCAGTACTTC. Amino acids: CASSSMGTGTLKTQYF.

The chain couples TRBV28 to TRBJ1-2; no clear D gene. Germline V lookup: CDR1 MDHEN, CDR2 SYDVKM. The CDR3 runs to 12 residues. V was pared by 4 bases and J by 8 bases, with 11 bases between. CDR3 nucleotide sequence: TGTGCCAGCAGTTCGGGGTACGGGGGCTACACCTTC. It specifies CASSSGYGGYTF.

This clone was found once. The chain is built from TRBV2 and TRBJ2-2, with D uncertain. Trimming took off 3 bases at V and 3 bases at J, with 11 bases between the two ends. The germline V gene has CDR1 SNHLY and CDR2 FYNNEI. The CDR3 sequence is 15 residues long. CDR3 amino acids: CASSDRIPDTGELFF. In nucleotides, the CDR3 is TGTGCCAGCAGTGACAGGATCCCGGACACCGGGGAGCTGTTTTTT. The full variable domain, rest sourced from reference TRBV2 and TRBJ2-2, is EPEVTQTPSHQVTQMGQEVILRCVPISNHLYFYWYRQILGQKVEFLVSFYNNEISEKSEIFDDQFSVERPDGSNFTLKIRSTKLEDSAMYFCASSDRIPDTGELFFGEGSRLTVL.

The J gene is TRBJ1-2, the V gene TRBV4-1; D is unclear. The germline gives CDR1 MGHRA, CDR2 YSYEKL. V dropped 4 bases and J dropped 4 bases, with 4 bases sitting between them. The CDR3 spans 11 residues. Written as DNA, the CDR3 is TGCGCCAGCAGCCTCGGCTATGGCTACACCTTC. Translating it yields CASSLGYGYTF.

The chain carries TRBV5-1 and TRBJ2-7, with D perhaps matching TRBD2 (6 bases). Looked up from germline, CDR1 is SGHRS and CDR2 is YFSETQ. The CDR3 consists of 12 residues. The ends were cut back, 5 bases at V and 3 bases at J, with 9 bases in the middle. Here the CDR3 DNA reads TGCGCCAGCAGGGGGGACTTCTACGAGCAGTACTTC. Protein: CASRGDFYEQYF.

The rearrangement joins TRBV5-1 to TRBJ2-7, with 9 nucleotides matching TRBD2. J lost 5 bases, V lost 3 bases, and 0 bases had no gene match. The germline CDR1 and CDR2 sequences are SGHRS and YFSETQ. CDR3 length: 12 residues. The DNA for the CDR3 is TGCGCCAGCAGCTCTAGCGGGAACGAGCAGTACTTC. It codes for CASSSSGNEQYF. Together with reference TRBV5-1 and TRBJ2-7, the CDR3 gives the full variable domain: KAGVTQTPRYLIKTRGQQVTLSCSPISGHRSVSWYQQTPGQGLQFLFEYFSETQRNKGNFPGRFSGRQFSNSRSEMNVSTLELGDSALYLCASSSSGNEQYFGPGTRLTVT.

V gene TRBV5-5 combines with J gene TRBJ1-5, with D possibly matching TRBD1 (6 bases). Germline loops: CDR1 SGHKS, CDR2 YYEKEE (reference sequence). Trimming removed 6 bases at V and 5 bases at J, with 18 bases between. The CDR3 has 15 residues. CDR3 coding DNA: TGTGCCAGCACCATGGACAGCCGCGGGTATCAGCCCCAGCATTTT. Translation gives CASTMDSRGYQPQHF.